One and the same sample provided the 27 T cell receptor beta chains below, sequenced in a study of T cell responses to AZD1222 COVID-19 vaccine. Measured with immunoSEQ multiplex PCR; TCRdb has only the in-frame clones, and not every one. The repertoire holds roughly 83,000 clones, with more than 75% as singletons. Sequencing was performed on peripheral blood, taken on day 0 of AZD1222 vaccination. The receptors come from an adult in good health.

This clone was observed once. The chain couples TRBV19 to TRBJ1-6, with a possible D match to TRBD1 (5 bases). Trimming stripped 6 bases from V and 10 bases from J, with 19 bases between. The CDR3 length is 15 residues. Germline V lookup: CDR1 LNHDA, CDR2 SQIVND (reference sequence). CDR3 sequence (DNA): TGTGCCAGTAGGGACATAGGGCAGGGAGAATCACCCCTCCACTTT. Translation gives CASRDIGQGESPLHF.

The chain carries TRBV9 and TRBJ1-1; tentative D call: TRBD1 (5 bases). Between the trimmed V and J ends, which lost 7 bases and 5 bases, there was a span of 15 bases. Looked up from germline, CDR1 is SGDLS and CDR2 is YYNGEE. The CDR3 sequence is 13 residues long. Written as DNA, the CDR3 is TGTGCCAGCGGGCCCGCAGGGTGGACTGAAGCTTTCTTT. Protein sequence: CASGPAGWTEAFF.

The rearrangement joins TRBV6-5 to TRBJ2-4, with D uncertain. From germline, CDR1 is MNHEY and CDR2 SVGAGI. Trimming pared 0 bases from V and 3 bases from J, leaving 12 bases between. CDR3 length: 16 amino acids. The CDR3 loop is CASSYSARVGKNIQYF. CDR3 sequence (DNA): TGTGCCAGCAGTTACTCGGCCCGGGTGGGCAAAAACATTCAGTACTTC.

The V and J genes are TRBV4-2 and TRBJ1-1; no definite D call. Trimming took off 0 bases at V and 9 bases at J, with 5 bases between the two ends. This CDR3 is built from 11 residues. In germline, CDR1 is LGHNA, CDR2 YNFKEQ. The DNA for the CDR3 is TGTGCCAGCAGCCAAGACGGCCAAGCTTTCTTT. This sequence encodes CASSQDGQAFF.

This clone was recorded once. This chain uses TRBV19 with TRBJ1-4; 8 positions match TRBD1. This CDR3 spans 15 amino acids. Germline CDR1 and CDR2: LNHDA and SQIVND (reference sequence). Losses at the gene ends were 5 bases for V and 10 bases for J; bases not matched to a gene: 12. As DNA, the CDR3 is TGTGCCAGTAGTCCCCGGACAGGGACCTTTGGAAAACTGTTTTTT. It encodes CASSPRTGTFGKLFF.

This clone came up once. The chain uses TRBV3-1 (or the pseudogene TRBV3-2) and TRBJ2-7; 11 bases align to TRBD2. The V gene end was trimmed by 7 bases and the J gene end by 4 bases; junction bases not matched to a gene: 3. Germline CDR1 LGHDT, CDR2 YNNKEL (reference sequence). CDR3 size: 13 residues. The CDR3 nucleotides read TGTGCCAGCACCGGGACTAGCGGTTACGAGCAGTACTTC. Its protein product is CASTGTSGYEQYF.

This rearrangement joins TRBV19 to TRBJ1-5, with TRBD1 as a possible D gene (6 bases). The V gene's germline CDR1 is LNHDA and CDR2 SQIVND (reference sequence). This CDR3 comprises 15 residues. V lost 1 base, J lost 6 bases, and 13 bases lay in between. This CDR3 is CASSIAYRAIQPQHF. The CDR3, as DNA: TGTGCCAGTAGTATAGCTTACAGGGCGATTCAGCCCCAGCATTTT.

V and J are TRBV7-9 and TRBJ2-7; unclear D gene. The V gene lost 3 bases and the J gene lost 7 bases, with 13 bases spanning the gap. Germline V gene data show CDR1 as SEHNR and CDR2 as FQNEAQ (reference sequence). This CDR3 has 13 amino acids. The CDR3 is CASSFGGLGEQYF. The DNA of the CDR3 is TGTGCCAGCAGCTTTGGTGGTCTGGGGGAGCAGTACTTC.

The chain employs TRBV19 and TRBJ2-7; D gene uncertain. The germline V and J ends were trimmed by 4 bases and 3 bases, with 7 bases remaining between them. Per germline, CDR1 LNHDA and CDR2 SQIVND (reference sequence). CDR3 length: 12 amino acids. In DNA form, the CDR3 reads TGTGCCAGTAGTAACTGGGTCTACGAGCAGTACTTC. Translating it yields CASSNWVYEQYF.

CDR3 amino acids: CSAVTGGDYGYTF. The CDR3 bases are TGCAGCGCTGTGACAGGGGGAGACTATGGCTACACCTTC. The chain recombines TRBV29-1 with TRBJ1-2; 9 bases agree with TRBD1. The CDR3 has 13 residues. After removal of 7 bases from V and 3 bases from J, the junction contained 6 bases not matched to a gene. Germline CDR1 and CDR2: SQVTM and ANQGSEA.

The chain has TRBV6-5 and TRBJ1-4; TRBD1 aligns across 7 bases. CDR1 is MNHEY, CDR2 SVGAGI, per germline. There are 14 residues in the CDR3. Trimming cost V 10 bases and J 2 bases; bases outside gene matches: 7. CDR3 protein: CATSGTATNEKLFF. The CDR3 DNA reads TGTGCCACCTCCGGGACAGCCACTAATGAAAAACTGTTTTTT.

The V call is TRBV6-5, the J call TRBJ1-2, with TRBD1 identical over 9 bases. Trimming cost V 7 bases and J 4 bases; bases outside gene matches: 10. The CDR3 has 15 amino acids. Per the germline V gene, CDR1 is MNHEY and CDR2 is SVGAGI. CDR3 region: CASTRQGVITYGYTF. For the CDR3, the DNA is TGTGCCAGCACCCGACAGGGGGTCATAACCTATGGCTACACCTTC.

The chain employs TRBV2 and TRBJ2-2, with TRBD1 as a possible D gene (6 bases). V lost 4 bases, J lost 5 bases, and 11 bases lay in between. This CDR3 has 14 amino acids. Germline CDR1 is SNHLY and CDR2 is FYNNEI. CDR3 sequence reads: CASSVVRGTGELFF. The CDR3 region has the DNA TGTGCCAGCAGTGTAGTGAGGGGGACCGGGGAGCTGTTTTTT.

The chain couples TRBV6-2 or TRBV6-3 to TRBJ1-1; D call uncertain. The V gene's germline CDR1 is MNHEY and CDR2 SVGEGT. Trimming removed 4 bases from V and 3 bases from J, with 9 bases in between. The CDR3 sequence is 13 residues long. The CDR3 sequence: CASSLLRDTEAFF. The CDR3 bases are TGTGCCAGCAGTTTGTTGAGGGACACTGAAGCTTTCTTT.

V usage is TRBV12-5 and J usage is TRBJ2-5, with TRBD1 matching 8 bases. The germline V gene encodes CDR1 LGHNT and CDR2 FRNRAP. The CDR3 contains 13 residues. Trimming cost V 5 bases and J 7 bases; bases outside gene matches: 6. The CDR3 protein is CASGNDRGGTQYF. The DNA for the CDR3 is TGTGCTAGTGGTAACGACAGGGGAGGGACCCAGTACTTC.

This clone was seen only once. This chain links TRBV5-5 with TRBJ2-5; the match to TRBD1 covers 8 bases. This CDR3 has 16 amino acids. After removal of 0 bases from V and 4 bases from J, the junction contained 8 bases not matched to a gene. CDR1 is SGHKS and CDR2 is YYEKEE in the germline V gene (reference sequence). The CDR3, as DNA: TGTGCCAGCAGCTTGGGGACGGACAGGGCCGCAGAGACCCAGTACTTC. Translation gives CASSLGTDRAAETQYF.

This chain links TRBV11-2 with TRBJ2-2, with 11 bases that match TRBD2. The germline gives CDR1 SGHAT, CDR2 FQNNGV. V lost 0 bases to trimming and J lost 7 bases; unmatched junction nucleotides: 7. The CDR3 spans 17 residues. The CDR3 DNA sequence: TGTGCCAGCAGCTTAGATGGTAGCGGGGGGGCCGTCGGGGAGCTGTTTTTT. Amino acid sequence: CASSLDGSGGAVGELFF.

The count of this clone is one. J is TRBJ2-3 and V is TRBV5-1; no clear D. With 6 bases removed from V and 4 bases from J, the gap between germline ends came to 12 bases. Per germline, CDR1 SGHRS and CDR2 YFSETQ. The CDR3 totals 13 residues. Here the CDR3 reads CASNFLMPDTQYF. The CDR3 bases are TGCGCCAGCAACTTCTTGATGCCAGATACGCAGTATTTT.

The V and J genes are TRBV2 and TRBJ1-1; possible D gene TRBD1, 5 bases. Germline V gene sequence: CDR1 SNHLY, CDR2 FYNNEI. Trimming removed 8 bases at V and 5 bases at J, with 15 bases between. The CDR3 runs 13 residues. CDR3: CASGTRKGTEAFF. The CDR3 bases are TGTGCCAGCGGGACGCGGAAGGGAACTGAAGCTTTCTTT.

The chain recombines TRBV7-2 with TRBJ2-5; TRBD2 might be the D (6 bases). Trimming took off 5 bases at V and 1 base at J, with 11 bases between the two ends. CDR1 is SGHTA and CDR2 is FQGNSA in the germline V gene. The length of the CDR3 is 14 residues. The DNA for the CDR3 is TGTGCCAGCAGCCCCGGGACTTCCCAAGAGACCCAGTACTTC. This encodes CASSPGTSQETQYF.

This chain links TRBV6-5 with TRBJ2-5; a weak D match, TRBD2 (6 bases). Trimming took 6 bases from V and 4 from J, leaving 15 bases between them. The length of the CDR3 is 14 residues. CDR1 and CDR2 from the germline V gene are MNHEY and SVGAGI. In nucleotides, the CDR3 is TGTGCCAGCAGGCGACCCGGGGGATTAGAGACCCAGTACTTC. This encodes CASRRPGGLETQYF.

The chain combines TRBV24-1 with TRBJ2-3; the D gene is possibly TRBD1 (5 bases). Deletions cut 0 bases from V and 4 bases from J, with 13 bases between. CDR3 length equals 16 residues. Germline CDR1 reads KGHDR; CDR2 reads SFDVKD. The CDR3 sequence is CATSDLAPGKADTQYF. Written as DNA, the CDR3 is TGTGCCACCAGTGATTTGGCGCCAGGGAAGGCAGATACGCAGTATTTT.

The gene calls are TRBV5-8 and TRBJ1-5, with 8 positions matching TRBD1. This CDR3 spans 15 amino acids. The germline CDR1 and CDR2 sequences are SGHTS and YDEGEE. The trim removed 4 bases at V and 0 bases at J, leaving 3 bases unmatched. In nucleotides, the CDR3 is TGTGCCAGCAGCCGGGACAGGCTTAGCAATCAGCCCCAGCATTTT. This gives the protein CASSRDRLSNQPQHF.

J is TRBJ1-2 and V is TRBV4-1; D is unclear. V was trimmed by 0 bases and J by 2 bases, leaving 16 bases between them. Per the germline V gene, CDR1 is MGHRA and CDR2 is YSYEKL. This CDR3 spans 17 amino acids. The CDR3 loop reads CASSQEDQVVINYGYTF. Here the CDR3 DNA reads TGCGCCAGCAGCCAAGAAGATCAGGTCGTAATCAACTATGGCTACACCTTC.

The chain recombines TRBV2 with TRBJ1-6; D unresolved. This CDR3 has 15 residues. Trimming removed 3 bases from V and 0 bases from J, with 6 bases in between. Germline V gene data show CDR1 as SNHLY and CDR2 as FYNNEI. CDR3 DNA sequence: TGTGCCAGCAGTGAGAGGAGCTCCTATAATTCACCCCTCCACTTT. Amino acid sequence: CASSERSSYNSPLHF.

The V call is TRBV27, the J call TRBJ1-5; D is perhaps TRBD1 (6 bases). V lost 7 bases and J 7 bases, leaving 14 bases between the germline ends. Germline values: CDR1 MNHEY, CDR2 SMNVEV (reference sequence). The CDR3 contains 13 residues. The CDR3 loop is CASTLRGPQPQHF. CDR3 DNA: TGTGCCAGCACCTTACGGGGGCCACAGCCCCAGCATTTT.

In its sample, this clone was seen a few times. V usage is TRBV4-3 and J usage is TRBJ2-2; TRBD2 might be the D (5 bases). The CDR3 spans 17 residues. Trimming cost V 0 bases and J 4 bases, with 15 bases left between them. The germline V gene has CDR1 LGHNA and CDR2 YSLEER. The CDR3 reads CASSQEGGPRGTGELFF. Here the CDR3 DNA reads TGCGCCAGCAGCCAAGAGGGCGGCCCCCGGGGCACCGGGGAGCTGTTTTTT.